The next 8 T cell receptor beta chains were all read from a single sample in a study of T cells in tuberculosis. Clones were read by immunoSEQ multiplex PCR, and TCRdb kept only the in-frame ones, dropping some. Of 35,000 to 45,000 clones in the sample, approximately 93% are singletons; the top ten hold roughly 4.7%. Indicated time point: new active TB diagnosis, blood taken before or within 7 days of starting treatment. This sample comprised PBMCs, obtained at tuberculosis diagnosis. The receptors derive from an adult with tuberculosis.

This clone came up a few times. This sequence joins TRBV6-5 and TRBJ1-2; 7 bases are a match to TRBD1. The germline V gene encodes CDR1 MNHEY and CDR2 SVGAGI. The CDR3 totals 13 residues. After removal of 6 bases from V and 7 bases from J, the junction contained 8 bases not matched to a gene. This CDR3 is CASRLQGEGGYTF. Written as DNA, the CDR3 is TGTGCCAGCAGACTCCAGGGGGAAGGTGGCTACACCTTC.

The CDR3 nucleotides read TGTGCCAGCAAGAAGCTAGCGGGGTCCTACAATGAGCAGTTCTTC. This sequence encodes CASKKLAGSYNEQFF. The chain recombines TRBV2 with TRBJ2-1, with 9 bases lining up with TRBD2. V gave up 7 bases and J gave up 1 base; unmatched junction bases: 5. The CDR3 loop spans 15 amino acids. Germline V lookup: CDR1 SNHLY, CDR2 FYNNEI.

The chain's CDR3 is CASTSRGTGDPLWGYTF. In nucleotides, the CDR3 is TGTGCCAGTACCTCTCGCGGGACAGGCGATCCTCTATGGGGCTACACCTTC. The chain is built from TRBV19 and TRBJ1-2, with 8 bases that match TRBD1. In germline, CDR1 is LNHDA, CDR2 SQIVND (reference sequence). V gave up 7 bases and J gave up 8 bases; unmatched junction bases: 21. The CDR3 spans 17 residues.

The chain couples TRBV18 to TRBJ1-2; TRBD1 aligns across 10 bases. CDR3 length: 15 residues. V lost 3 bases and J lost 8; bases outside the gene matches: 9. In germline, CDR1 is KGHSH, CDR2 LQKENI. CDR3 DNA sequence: TGTGCCAGCTCACCTGGACAGGGGGATCTCTGGGGCTACACCTTC. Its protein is CASSPGQGDLWGYTF.

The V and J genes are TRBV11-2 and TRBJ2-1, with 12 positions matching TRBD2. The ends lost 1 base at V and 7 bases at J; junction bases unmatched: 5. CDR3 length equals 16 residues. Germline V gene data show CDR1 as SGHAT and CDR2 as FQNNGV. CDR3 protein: CASSLVLLAGGNEQFF. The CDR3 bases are TGTGCCAGCAGCTTAGTACTACTAGCGGGGGGAAATGAGCAGTTCTTC.

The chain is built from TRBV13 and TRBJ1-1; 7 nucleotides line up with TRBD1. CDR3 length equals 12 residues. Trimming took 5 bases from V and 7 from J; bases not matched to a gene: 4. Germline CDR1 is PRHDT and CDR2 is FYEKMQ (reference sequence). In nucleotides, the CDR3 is TGTGCCAGCAGCCCACAGGGGAATGAAGCTTTCTTT. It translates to CASSPQGNEAFF.

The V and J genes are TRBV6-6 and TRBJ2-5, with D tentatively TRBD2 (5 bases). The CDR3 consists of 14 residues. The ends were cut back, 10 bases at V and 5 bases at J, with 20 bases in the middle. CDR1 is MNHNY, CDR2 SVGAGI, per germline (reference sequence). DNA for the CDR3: TGTGCCATTCCACACCCGAGGGTGTGGGAGACCCAGTACTTC. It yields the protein CAIPHPRVWETQYF.

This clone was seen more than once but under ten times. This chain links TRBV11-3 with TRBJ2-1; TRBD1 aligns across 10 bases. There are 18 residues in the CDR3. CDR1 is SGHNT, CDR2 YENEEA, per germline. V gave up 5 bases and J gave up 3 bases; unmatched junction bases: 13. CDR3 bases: TGTGCCAGCAGCGGCGGTTTTGCCGGGACAGGGGACTACAATGAGCAGTTCTTC. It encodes CASSGGFAGTGDYNEQFF.